Below are 5 T cell receptor beta chains sequenced from a single sample in a study of technical replicates of blood from several donors. Generated by immunoSEQ multiplex PCR, the TCRdb table keeps only in-frame clones and is missing some. The table has roughly 80,000 clones, about 89% seen once; the top ten hold approximately 0.41%. The sequenced material came from T cells isolated from PBMCs. All receptors come from a human donor in good health.

J is TRBJ2-5 and V is TRBV9; possibly TRBD2 for D (6 bases). The length of the CDR3 is 14 residues. Trimming shortened V by 4 bases and J by 1 base, and 11 bases separated the two germline ends. Germline V gene data show CDR1 as SGDLS and CDR2 as YYNGEE. CDR3 nucleotides: TGTGCCAGCAGCCCCAACGGGGGCCAAGAGACCCAGTACTTC. It translates to CASSPNGGQETQYF.

This chain joins TRBV9 and TRBJ2-5; 7 bases fit TRBD2. Trimming cost V 5 bases and J 3 bases; bases outside gene matches: 7. The CDR3 covers 14 residues. The germline gives CDR1 SGDLS, CDR2 YYNGEE. The CDR3: CASRPGLPKETQYF. The CDR3 DNA follows: TGTGCCAGCAGGCCGGGACTACCAAAAGAGACCCAGTACTTC. The complete variable domain, with remaining parts taken from reference TRBV9 and TRBJ2-5, reads DSGVTQTPKHLITATGQRVTLRCSPRSGDLSVYWYQQSLDQGLQFLIQYYNGEERAKGNILERFSAQQFPDLHSELNLSSLELGDSALYFCASRPGLPKETQYFGPGTRLLVL.

This clone has just one count. The rearrangement joins TRBV7-6 to TRBJ2-7; D is perhaps TRBD2 (6 bases). The CDR3 is 18 amino acids. Germline V gene lookup returns CDR1 SGHVS and CDR2 FNYEAQ. V was trimmed by 6 bases and J by 2 bases, leaving 26 bases between them. Written as DNA, the CDR3 is TGTGCCAGCAGTGTTGGGCTAGTGTTGGGGACTGACCCCTACGAGCAGTACTTC. It is translated as CASSVGLVLGTDPYEQYF.

The chain links TRBV5-5 to TRBJ1-5; 9 bases are a match to TRBD1. The germline V gene encodes CDR1 SGHKS and CDR2 YYEKEE (reference sequence). With V trimmed by 3 bases and J by 3 bases, 7 bases remained unmatched. This CDR3 is 16 amino acids long. The CDR3 protein is CASSWEDRGHNQPQHF. The CDR3 DNA follows: TGTGCCAGCAGCTGGGAGGACAGGGGACACAATCAGCCCCAGCATTTT.

The V and J genes are TRBV28 and TRBJ2-7; no clear D. Germline V gives CDR1 MDHEN, CDR2 SYDVKM. The V end was cut by 3 bases, the J end by 1 base, with 7 bases between. This CDR3 spans 13 amino acids. Written as DNA, the CDR3 is TGTGCCAGCAGTTTCGCAGTATCCTACGAGCAGTACTTC. The encoded protein is CASSFAVSYEQYF.